Shown below are 32 T cell receptor beta chains from a single sample sequenced in a study of T cell clones after liver transplantation. The repertoire was sequenced with immunoSEQ multiplex PCR; TCRdb's copy has only in-frame clones and lacks some. The repertoire holds approximately 51,000 clones, with approximately 71% as singletons. Specimen: CD4+ T cells from blood, collected 52 to 60 months after liver transplant. The receptors shown here come from a human patient who received a liver transplant. These T cells may partly come from the graft donor.

This clone was detected only a few times. The chain links TRBV7-9 to TRBJ1-1; 9 positions agree with TRBD1. Losses at the gene ends were 6 bases for V and 0 bases for J; bases not matched to a gene: 8. CDR3 length equals 16 residues. Germline V lookup: CDR1 SEHNR, CDR2 FQNEAQ (reference sequence). The CDR3 loop is CASRIQQGALNTEAFF. As DNA, the CDR3 is TGTGCCAGCAGAATTCAACAGGGGGCGTTGAACACTGAAGCTTTCTTT.

The chain joins TRBV6-5 to TRBJ1-1; no firm D call. Germline-derived CDR1 and CDR2 are MNHEY and SVGAGI. Trimming left V 0 bases short and J 4 bases short, with 9 bases between. The CDR3 is made up of 14 amino acids. The DNA of the CDR3 is TGTGCCAGCAGTTACTCGATCCGGCCCACTGAAGCTTTCTTT. Translated, it gives CASSYSIRPTEAFF.

This chain links TRBV7-2 with TRBJ2-7, with no clear D. Germline V CDR1 and CDR2: SGHTA, FQGNSA. The CDR3 runs to 15 residues. Trimming cost V 1 base and J 1 base, with 11 bases left between them. The CDR3 bases are TGTGCCAGCAGCTTAGGTCTTTCTCTTTCCTACGAGCAGTACTTC. It specifies CASSLGLSLSYEQYF.

This chain links TRBV10-2 with TRBJ2-1, with TRBD2 matching over 13 bases. The CDR3 consists of 14 residues. J was trimmed by 9 bases and V by 9 bases; bases with no gene match: 8. Germline lookup yields CDR1 WSHSY and CDR2 SAAADI. CDR3 protein: CASKLAGGPSEQFF. Here the CDR3 DNA reads TGCGCCAGTAAACTAGCGGGGGGGCCGTCTGAGCAGTTCTTC.

The V and J genes are TRBV7-9 and TRBJ2-7; D is ambiguous. CDR1 SEHNR and CDR2 FQNEAQ come from the germline V gene (reference sequence). Trimming shortened V by 5 bases and J by 3 bases, and 5 bases separated the two germline ends. This CDR3 is built from 11 residues. CDR3: CASSVNYEQYF. The CDR3 nucleotides are TGTGCCAGCAGCGTAAACTACGAGCAGTACTTC. The full variable domain, completed using reference TRBV7-9 and TRBJ2-7, is DTGVSQNPRHKITKRGQNVTFRCDPISEHNRLYWYRQTLGQGPEFLTYFQNEAQLEKSRLLSDRFSAERPKGSFSTLEIQRTEQGDSAMYLCASSVNYEQYFGPGTRLTVT.

This clone is labeled as medium-sized. The gene calls are TRBV6-1 and TRBJ1-1; D call uncertain. The CDR3 totals 12 residues. From germline, CDR1 is MNHNS and CDR2 SASEGT. This chain's CDR3 is CAAEQRNTEAFF. The CDR3 DNA sequence: TGTGCGGCAGAGCAGCGGAACACTGAAGCTTTCTTT.

This clone appeared a few times. This chain links TRBV27 with TRBJ1-6; maybe TRBD1 (5 bases). V was pared by 3 bases and J by 0 bases, with 15 bases between. Germline V lookup: CDR1 MNHEY, CDR2 SMNVEV (reference sequence). CDR3 size: 18 residues. CDR3 residues: CASSFGIPGSSYNSPLHF. For the CDR3, the DNA is TGTGCCAGCAGTTTCGGAATACCAGGGAGCTCCTATAATTCACCCCTCCACTTT.

This clone appeared a few times. The J gene is TRBJ1-1, the V gene TRBV28; D is perhaps TRBD1 (6 bases). Germline lookup yields CDR1 MDHEN and CDR2 SYDVKM. The CDR3 extends over 15 amino acids. The V end was cut by 7 bases, the J end by 2 bases, with 17 bases between. The CDR3 protein is CASIGGGEGNTEAFF. CDR3 bases: TGTGCCAGCATCGGGGGCGGGGAGGGAAACACTGAAGCTTTCTTT.

This CDR3 reads CASSIDRGQDTQYF. The CDR3 region has the DNA TGTGCCAGCAGCATAGACAGGGGGCAAGATACGCAGTATTTT. This rearrangement joins TRBV6-6 to TRBJ2-3, with 10 nucleotides matching TRBD1. The CDR3 runs to 14 residues. CDR1 MNHNY and CDR2 SVGAGI come from the germline V gene (reference sequence). J was trimmed by 5 bases and V by 6 bases; bases with no gene match: 5.

For this clone: At one of its ends the junction is not consistent with the germline gene, which may arise from a read error. The chain recombines TRBV7-8 with TRBJ1-2, with D hard to call. Per germline, CDR1 SGHVS and CDR2 FQNEAQ. This CDR3 has 11 residues. The CDR3, as DNA: TGTGCCAGCAGCTTAGGGCGACTGGCACACTTC. Protein sequence: CASSLGRLAHF.

The J gene is TRBJ2-5, the V gene TRBV7-2; D is perhaps TRBD1 (5 bases). CDR1 is SGHTA, CDR2 FQGNSA, per germline. Trimming removed 5 bases at V and 2 bases at J, with 15 bases between. This CDR3 spans 15 amino acids. CDR3 nucleotide sequence: TGTGCCAGCAGCCCTGACAGCAACCTTCAAGAGACCCAGTACTTC. Encoded protein: CASSPDSNLQETQYF.

This chain connects TRBV6-1 to TRBJ1-2; 12 bases line up with TRBD1. The CDR3 is made up of 17 amino acids. Germline CDR1 reads MNHNS; CDR2 reads SASEGT. V lost 4 bases, J lost 0 bases, and 6 bases stayed unmatched. The CDR3 DNA sequence: TGTGCCAGCAGTGGGGGGACAGGGGGCGCTTCTAACTATGGCTACACCTTC. Amino acid sequence: CASSGGTGGASNYGYTF.

V usage is TRBV6-5 and J usage is TRBJ2-7; TRBD1 is a possible D gene (6 bases). Looked up from germline, CDR1 is MNHEY and CDR2 is SVGAGI. The CDR3 runs to 15 residues. V was trimmed by 6 bases and J by 3 bases, leaving 18 bases between them. The CDR3 DNA reads as TGTGCCAGCAGCCCCCAGGTGGGGGCTTTCTACGAGCAGTACTTC. Protein sequence: CASSPQVGAFYEQYF.

The chain combines TRBV5-6 with TRBJ1-2; D is ambiguous. The V and J ends lost 2 bases and 1 base respectively, with 12 bases between them. CDR3 length: 15 residues. Germline V gene lookup returns CDR1 SGHDT and CDR2 YYEEEE. CDR3 nucleotide sequence: TGTGCCAGCAGCTTAAAACACCTTTTTAACTATGGCTACACCTTC. Amino acids: CASSLKHLFNYGYTF.

This clone has only one observation. The V call is TRBV4-2, the J call TRBJ2-3; TRBD2 aligns across 10 bases. CDR1 LGHNA and CDR2 YNFKEQ come from the germline V gene. The CDR3 covers 16 residues. V gave up 1 base and J gave up 2 bases; unmatched junction bases: 3. The DNA for the CDR3 is TGTGCCAGCAGCCAAGTAACTAGCGGGGCCACAGATACGCAGTATTTT. Translated, it gives CASSQVTSGATDTQYF.

The V and J genes are TRBV29-1 and TRBJ2-5; D is unresolved. Germline V gene sequence: CDR1 SQVTM, CDR2 ANQGSEA. The CDR3 totals 13 residues. V lost 3 bases and J lost 5, with 13 bases in between. In DNA, the CDR3 is TGCAGCGTTGAGATTCCCCGCCGGGAGACCCAGTACTTC. The encoded protein is CSVEIPRRETQYF.

V usage is TRBV5-1 and J usage is TRBJ2-3; D not resolved. The CDR3 is made up of 15 amino acids. Trimming stripped 2 bases from V and 0 bases from J, with 10 bases between. Germline CDR1 and CDR2: SGHRS and YFSETQ. CDR3 bases: TGCGCCAGCAGCTTCTATACCTTTAGCACAGATACGCAGTATTTT. Residues: CASSFYTFSTDTQYF.

The chain couples TRBV11-2 to TRBJ1-1, with D unresolved. The V gene lost 0 bases and the J gene lost 9 bases, with 11 bases spanning the gap. The CDR3 sequence is 13 residues long. Germline CDR1 SGHAT, CDR2 FQNNGV. The CDR3 loop is CASSLDQHRQAFF. Here the CDR3 DNA reads TGTGCCAGCAGCTTAGATCAGCACAGACAAGCTTTCTTT. The variable domain in full, with the rest retrieved from reference TRBV11-2 and TRBJ1-1, is EAGVAQSPRYKIIEKRQSVAFWCNPISGHATLYWYQQILGQGPKLLIQFQNNGVVDDSQLPKDRFSAERLKGVDSTLKIQPAKLEDSAVYLCASSLDQHRQAFFGQGTRLTVV.

The chain uses TRBV5-1 and TRBJ2-5; D gene ambiguous. The germline V and J ends were trimmed by 4 bases and 5 bases, with 9 bases remaining between them. The CDR3 sequence is 12 residues long. Germline assignment: CDR1 SGHRS and CDR2 YFSETQ. CDR3 DNA: TGCGCCAGCAGCCACCCTACGGAGACCCAGTACTTC. Translation gives CASSHPTETQYF.

This sequence joins TRBV13 and TRBJ2-7; TRBD1 is a possible D gene (7 bases). The length of the CDR3 is 15 residues. Trimming removed 0 bases at V and 3 bases at J, with 12 bases between. The germline CDR1 and CDR2 sequences are PRHDT and FYEKMQ (reference sequence). The CDR3 protein is CASSLGQGGNYEQYF. CDR3 DNA: TGTGCCAGCAGCTTAGGGCAGGGGGGTAACTACGAGCAGTACTTC.

V is TRBV7-9 and J is TRBJ2-5; a possible D gene is TRBD2 (5 bases). Germline V lookup: CDR1 SEHNR, CDR2 FQNEAQ (reference sequence). The length of the CDR3 is 13 residues. Between the trimmed V and J ends, which lost 3 bases and 1 base, there was a span of 6 bases. CDR3 amino acids: CASSFTSQETQYF. CDR3 nucleotide sequence: TGTGCCAGCAGCTTCACTAGCCAAGAGACCCAGTACTTC.

The V gene is TRBV6-5, the J gene TRBJ2-7; 8 positions match TRBD1. CDR3 length: 15 residues. V gave up 7 bases and J gave up 7 bases; unmatched junction bases: 15. Germline V gives CDR1 MNHEY, CDR2 SVGAGI. CDR3 nucleotides: TGTGCCAGCACCCACTTGGGGACAGGCTCCTTAGAGCAGTACTTC. It encodes CASTHLGTGSLEQYF.

The CDR3 region is CASSLERGIDTQYF. The DNA of the CDR3 is TGCGCCAGCAGCTTGGAGCGGGGCATCGATACGCAGTATTTT. The chain joins TRBV5-1 to TRBJ2-3; 7 bases are shared with TRBD2. Losses at the gene ends were 0 bases for V and 6 bases for J; bases not matched to a gene: 4. Germline CDR1 and CDR2: SGHRS and YFSETQ. CDR3 length: 14 residues.

The CDR3 region has the DNA TGTGCCAGCTGGACCGGGACAGATAACACCGGGGAGCTGTTTTTT. Encoded protein: CASWTGTDNTGELFF. J is TRBJ2-2 and V is TRBV9; 7 bases line up with TRBD1. Germline values: CDR1 SGDLS, CDR2 YYNGEE. This CDR3 has 15 amino acids. Unmatched junction bases numbered 8, after V lost 7 bases and J lost 2 bases.

CDR3 sequence: CASGNGRPYEQYF. In DNA, the CDR3 is TGTGCCAGCGGGAACGGCCGGCCCTACGAGCAGTACTTC. This chain joins TRBV6-1 and TRBJ2-7; D unresolved. Germline CDR1 is MNHNS and CDR2 is SASEGT. The CDR3 length is 13 residues. Trimming took off 8 bases at V and 2 bases at J, with 13 bases between the two ends.

This clone was seen a few times. CDR3 sequence: CATFGMNTEAFF. The CDR3 DNA is TGTGCCACCTTTGGGATGAACACTGAAGCTTTCTTT. The gene calls are TRBV5-4 and TRBJ1-1; D gene uncertain. Deletions cut 9 bases from V and 0 bases from J, with 9 bases between. The germline CDR1 and CDR2 sequences are SGHNT and YYREEE (reference sequence). This CDR3 is built from 12 residues.

The chain couples TRBV28 to TRBJ2-7; TRBD1 or TRBD2 may be the D gene (5 bases each). The germline V gene encodes CDR1 MDHEN and CDR2 SYDVKM. The CDR3 spans 14 residues. V lost 5 bases, J lost 3 bases, and 14 bases lay in between. The CDR3 is CASSETGPNYEQYF. CDR3 DNA: TGTGCCAGCAGTGAGACGGGACCCAACTACGAGCAGTACTTC.

The genes are TRBV30 and TRBJ1-6; the D is unclear. CDR3 length: 15 residues. Germline V CDR1 and CDR2: GTSNPN, SVGIG (reference sequence). Trimming removed 6 bases from V and 3 bases from J, with 15 bases in between. CDR3 sequence (DNA): TGTGCCTGCCGGAGAAGCAGGAGCTATAATTCACCCCTCCACTTT. Translation: CACRRSRSYNSPLHF.

The chain employs TRBV28 and TRBJ1-3; no firm D call. The CDR3 totals 11 residues. Germline CDR1 is MDHEN and CDR2 is SYDVKM. The V and J ends lost 3 bases and 4 bases respectively, with 1 base between them. The CDR3 nucleotides read TGTGCCAGCAGTTTCGGAAACACCATATATTTT. Encoded protein: CASSFGNTIYF.

The gene calls are TRBV30 and TRBJ1-6, with D possibly being TRBD1 (5 bases). The CDR3 length is 17 residues. The germline V gene has CDR1 GTSNPN and CDR2 SVGIG (reference sequence). The V and J ends lost 2 bases and 0 bases respectively, with 14 bases between them. In DNA form, the CDR3 reads TGTGCCTGGAGTACCCGGGACGTTAGCTCCTATAATTCACCCCTCCACTTT. Encoded protein: CAWSTRDVSSYNSPLHF.

The rearrangement joins TRBV11-3 to TRBJ1-1, with D hard to call. With 1 base removed from V and 5 bases from J, the gap between germline ends came to 8 bases. Germline lookup yields CDR1 SGHNT and CDR2 YENEEA. The CDR3 runs 13 residues. The CDR3 reads CASSLALGTEAFF. The CDR3 coding sequence is TGTGCCAGCAGCTTAGCCCTGGGGACTGAAGCTTTCTTT.

The count of this clone is one. Within the sample, other DNA sequences also encode this same CDR3. The chain recombines TRBV7-9 with TRBJ1-4; D is unclear. Germline assignment: CDR1 SEHNR and CDR2 FQNEAQ (reference sequence). CDR3 length equals 14 residues. Trimming took 5 bases from V and 4 from J, leaving 11 bases between them. CDR3 loop: CASSPGSRNEKLFF. The CDR3 DNA is TGTGCCAGCAGCCCCGGGAGCCGTAATGAAAAACTGTTTTTT. Complete variable domain (other parts from reference TRBV7-9 and TRBJ1-4): DTGVSQNPRHKITKRGQNVTFRCDPISEHNRLYWYRQTLGQGPEFLTYFQNEAQLEKSRLLSDRFSAERPKGSFSTLEIQRTEQGDSAMYLCASSPGSRNEKLFFGSGTQLSVL.